This TCR beta chain emerged from a study of blood T cell repertoires in COVID-19. Sequencing used immunoSEQ multiplex PCR; TCRdb keeps in-frame clones, though not all of them. The profile covers under 170,000 clones, with approximately 86% appearing a single time and approximately 4.1% taken by the ten largest. The sample was peripheral blood. The sequence was obtained from a woman aged 55-70 years with active or convalescent COVID-19.

Written as DNA, the CDR3 is TGCGCCAGCAGCCAAGGGACAGGGGGTCGGGAGACCCAGTACTTC. As protein: CASSQGTGGRETQYF. V and J are TRBV4-1 and TRBJ2-5, with 10 positions matching TRBD1. V lost 1 base, J lost 5 bases, and 4 bases stayed unmatched. There are 15 residues in the CDR3. The germline V gene has CDR1 MGHRA and CDR2 YSYEKL.